This is a list of T cell receptor beta chains from one sample in a study of cytomegalovirus exposure and HLA in healthy donors. Data came from immunoSEQ multiplex PCR; TCRdb stores just in-frame clones and leaves some out. The sample has 40,000 to 55,000 clones, approximately 70% seen once; the top ten hold approximately 2.7%. Material for sequencing was PBMCs. These receptor sequences come from a young man in good health and CMV-seronegative. Both conserved end residues are part of each CDR3. D genes are given only for firm matches. Clone size, where shown, is once, few, many, or a class for clones that have expanded.

size	V	D	J	DNA	CDR3
NA	TRBV6-5	NA	TRBJ2-7	TGTGCCAGCAGTTACTCCACAGCTACCTACGAGCAGTACTTC	CASSYSTATYEQYF
few	TRBV5-6	TRBD2	TRBJ2-5	TGTGCCAGCAGCTTGGGCCTAGCGGGACAAGAGACCCAGTACTTC	CASSLGLAGQETQYF
few	TRBV11-1	NA	TRBJ2-1	TGTGCCAGCAGCCCCCAGAAGACAGTTTACAATGAGCAGTTCTTC	CASSPQKTVYNEQFF
few	TRBV29-1	TRBD2	TRBJ2-1	TGCAGCGCCCCGGGACTAGCGGGAGCGAATGAGCAGTTCTTC	CSAPGLAGANEQFF
NA	TRBV5-8	NA	TRBJ1-2	TGTGCCAGCAGCTTGCCACCCGGGTCCTTTGGCTACACCTTC	CASSLPPGSFGYTF
NA	TRBV7-8	NA	TRBJ2-5	TGTGCCAGCAGCTTAAGGGAGTCCCCAGAGACCCAGTACTTC	CASSLRESPETQYF
NA	TRBV6-1	NA	TRBJ1-6	TGTGCCAGCAGCGTACAGGGAAACAATTCACCCCTCCACTTT	CASSVQGNNSPLHF
NA	TRBV27	TRBD2	TRBJ2-7	TGTGCCAGCAGTTCCTGGACTAGCGGCTACGAGCAGTACTTC	CASSSWTSGYEQYF
NA	TRBV20-1	NA	TRBJ1-2	TGCAGTGCTAGAGATAACGAGGGCTACACCTTC	CSARDNEGYTF
once	TRBV6-6	NA	TRBJ2-7	TGTGCCAGCAGTTACTCGACACAGGGAAGGATATACGAGCAGTACTTC	CASSYSTQGRIYEQYF
NA	TRBV19	NA	TRBJ1-6	TGTGCCAGTAAGGACAGTTCGGATTCACCCCTCCACTTT	CASKDSSDSPLHF
NA	TRBV4-1	NA	TRBJ1-5	TGCGCCAGCAGCCAACCCCGAGGTGAGGATAGCAATCAGCCCCAGCATTTT	CASSQPRGEDSNQPQHF
NA	TRBV4-2	NA	TRBJ1-1	TGTGCCAGCAGCCGGGCTGGGGCCACTGAAGCTTTCTTT	CASSRAGATEAFF
NA	TRBV29-1	TRBD1	TRBJ2-3	TGCAGCGTAGGGACAGGGGTTTCATCAGATACGCAGTATTTT	CSVGTGVSSDTQYF
few	TRBV27	TRBD2	TRBJ2-7	TGTGCCAGCAGCCCCGCCGGCGGGAGTATCTACGAGCAGTACTTC	CASSPAGGSIYEQYF
NA	TRBV7-2	NA	TRBJ2-7	TGTGCCAGCAGCCCATCCTACGAGCAGTACTTC	CASSPSYEQYF
NA	TRBV4-3	TRBD1	TRBJ1-2	TGCGCCAGCAGCCAAGTTGGGGCAGGGGGTGTCCTCGGCTATGGCTACACCTTC	CASSQVGAGGVLGYGYTF
few	TRBV7-8	NA	TRBJ2-3	TGTGCCAGCAGCTTACAGGCCCTGAGGGGGGATACGCAGTATTTT	CASSLQALRGDTQYF
NA	TRBV4-2	NA	TRBJ2-3	TGTGCCAGCAGCCAAGGAGGACAGACGGTCACAGATACGCAGTATTTT	CASSQGGQTVTDTQYF
NA	TRBV5-4	TRBD2	TRBJ2-5	TGTGCCAGCAGCCTGGGACTAGCGGGAGAGGGGGAGACCCAGTACTTC	CASSLGLAGEGETQYF
NA	TRBV29-1	NA	TRBJ2-2	TGCAGCGTTGAAGCCTTCGGTGGGGAGTTTAACACCGGGGAGCTGTTTTTT	CSVEAFGGEFNTGELFF
NA	TRBV2	NA	TRBJ2-7	TGTGCCAGCAGTGTGCGAAAGTCCTACGAGCAGTACTTC	CASSVRKSYEQYF
NA	TRBV6-1	NA	TRBJ1-3	TGTGCCAGCGTAGTGTTCTCTGGAAACACCATATATTTT	CASVVFSGNTIYF
NA	TRBV6-6	NA	TRBJ1-4	TGTGCCAGCGGACAGAGAAAACTTTTTTTT	CASGQRKLFF
NA	TRBV30	TRBD2	TRBJ2-1	TGTGCCTGGAGCTCGGGACTAGCGGGCCTCAATGAGCAGTTCTTC	CAWSSGLAGLNEQFF
NA	TRBV30	NA	TRBJ1-1	TGTGCCTGGAGTCCTTTCTACGGGGGGACTGAAGCTTTCTTT	CAWSPFYGGTEAFF
NA	TRBV7-9	NA	TRBJ2-4	TGTGCCAGCAGCTTCGAGGTAAACATTCAGTACTTC	CASSFEVNIQYF
NA	TRBV30	NA	TRBJ2-7	TGTGCCTGGAATCAGGGTTTCTACGAGCAGTACTTC	CAWNQGFYEQYF
NA	TRBV6-5	TRBD1	TRBJ1-2	TGTGCCAGCAGCCGTGGACAGGTCTATGGCTACACCTTC	CASSRGQVYGYTF
NA	TRBV4-2	NA	TRBJ2-5	TGTGCCAGCAGCCAAGGGGCTAGCGACCAGTACTTC	CASSQGASDQYF
NA	TRBV5-4	NA	TRBJ2-7	TGTGCCAGCAGCTTATCCGACAGATCCTACGAGCAGTACTTC	CASSLSDRSYEQYF
NA	TRBV5-8	TRBD1	TRBJ2-5	TGTGCCAGCAGCGTAACAGGGGGCAGGGAGACCCAGTACTTC	CASSVTGGRETQYF
NA	TRBV6-5	NA	TRBJ1-6	TGTGCCAGCGGACAGCCAAATTCACCCCTCCACTTT	CASGQPNSPLHF
few	TRBV4-3	NA	TRBJ1-3	TGCGCCAGCAGCCAGGACTCCGGAACCCCTGGAAACACCATATATTTT	CASSQDSGTPGNTIYF
NA	TRBV10-3	TRBD1	TRBJ1-2	TGTGCCATCAGCACGTCGGACAGGGGCTATGGCTACACCTTC	CAISTSDRGYGYTF
NA	TRBV29-1	TRBD1	TRBJ1-1	TGCAGCGTTGTAGGGACAGAGAACACTGAAGCTTTCTTT	CSVVGTENTEAFF